Below are 21 T cell receptor beta chains sequenced from a single sample in a study of cytomegalovirus exposure and HLA in healthy donors. The study ran its PCR with 60 Vbeta and 13 Jbeta primers. The assay was immunoSEQ multiplex PCR, and TCRdb's table has in-frame clones only and misses some. This sample has 90,000 to 100,000 clones, with approximately 80% found just once. Sequenced material: PBMCs. Every receptor here comes from a female donor in good health and CMV-seronegative.

For this clone: Germline is not matched at one junction end, which may reflect a read error. The chain recombines TRBV5-5 with TRBJ1-1, with D unresolved. Germline V lookup: CDR1 SGHKS, CDR2 YYEKEE (reference sequence). CDR3 length: 13 amino acids. CDR3 residues: CASSQALSTEAFF. CDR3 in DNA: TGCGCCAGCAGCCAAGCACTGTCCACTGAAGCTTTCTTT.

V gene TRBV7-9 combines with J gene TRBJ2-2; a weak D match, TRBD1 (5 bases). The V end lost 11 bases, the J end lost 1 base, and 11 bases lay between the germline ends. This CDR3 has 13 amino acids. Germline V gene data show CDR1 as SEHNR and CDR2 as FQNEAQ (reference sequence). The CDR3, as DNA: TGTGCCCCCGGAAGGGGGAACACCGGGGAGCTGTTTTTT. As protein: CAPGRGNTGELFF. Using reference TRBV7-9 and TRBJ2-2 for the parts outside the CDR3, the full variable domain is DTGVSQNPRHKITKRGQNVTFRCDPISEHNRLYWYRQTLGQGPEFLTYFQNEAQLEKSRLLSDRFSAERPKGSFSTLEIQRTEQGDSAMYLCAPGRGNTGELFFGEGSRLTVL.

The chain joins TRBV11-3 to TRBJ2-5; 12 positions agree with TRBD1. From germline, CDR1 is SGHNT and CDR2 YENEEA. V dropped 5 bases and J dropped 5; count of bases not matched to a gene: 6. CDR3 length: 15 amino acids. This chain's CDR3 is CASSLGQGAAETQYF. The CDR3, as DNA: TGTGCCAGCAGCCTGGGACAGGGGGCAGCGGAGACCCAGTACTTC.

The chain couples TRBV19 to TRBJ1-5, with 9 bases aligning to TRBD1. With 7 bases clipped from V and 0 bases from J, the junction kept 13 bases outside the gene matches. CDR1 LNHDA and CDR2 SQIVND come from the germline V gene (reference sequence). This CDR3 has 18 residues. CDR3 sequence (DNA): TGTGCCAGTAAGGGGGGGACAGGGAACCTGCTTAGCAATCAGCCCCAGCATTTT. Amino acid sequence: CASKGGTGNLLSNQPQHF.

CDR3 nucleotides: TGTGCCAGCAGCCTCGGGACAGGGGTTTCTGAAGCTTTCTTT. It specifies CASSLGTGVSEAFF. The rearrangement links TRBV7-3 to TRBJ1-1; 10 nucleotides match TRBD1. V was clipped by 5 bases and J by 6 bases; unmatched bases: 6. Germline CDR1 is SGHTA and CDR2 is FQGTGA. This CDR3 is 14 amino acids long.

The chain combines TRBV7-3 with TRBJ2-3, with a possible D match to TRBD2 (7 bases). Germline CDR1 and CDR2: SGHTA and FQGTGA. V was pared by 5 bases and J by 1 base, with 22 bases between. CDR3 size: 18 residues. In nucleotides, the CDR3 is TGTGCCAGCAGCCAAAGGGGGGGGACGCCCGGGGGCACAGATACGCAGTATTTT. It specifies CASSQRGGTPGGTDTQYF.

This clone appeared a few times. The V and J genes are TRBV5-1 and TRBJ2-5; 8 positions match TRBD2. Germline V gives CDR1 SGHRS, CDR2 YFSETQ. The CDR3 spans 15 residues. Losses at the gene ends were 5 bases for V and 1 base for J; bases not matched to a gene: 7. CDR3 region: CASSFSGGPQETQYF. The DNA for the CDR3 is TGCGCCAGCAGTTTCTCGGGGGGGCCCCAAGAGACCCAGTACTTC.

The chain has TRBV15 and TRBJ2-7; 8 bases are shared with TRBD1. The CDR3 has 15 residues. V gave up 7 bases and J gave up 3 bases; unmatched junction bases: 11. CDR1 is LNHNV and CDR2 is YYDKDF in the germline V gene (reference sequence). CDR3 residues: CATTSTGTGDYEQYF. The CDR3 DNA reads as TGTGCCACCACTTCGACCGGGACAGGAGACTACGAGCAGTACTTC.

The chain carries TRBV19 and TRBJ1-5; no clear D gene. The V end was cut by 6 bases, the J end by 9 bases, with 21 bases between. The CDR3 spans 15 residues. Germline CDR1 is LNHDA and CDR2 is SQIVND (reference sequence). This CDR3 is CASRRGRLSILPQHF. CDR3 nucleotide sequence: TGTGCCAGTAGGAGAGGCAGACTGTCAATCCTGCCCCAGCATTTT.

This chain connects TRBV10-3 to TRBJ2-1, with TRBD1 matching over 7 bases. This CDR3 is 13 amino acids long. Germline trimming cut 2 bases from V and 10 bases from J; bases unmatched to any gene: 5. Looked up from germline, CDR1 is ENHRY and CDR2 is SYGVKD. In nucleotides, the CDR3 is TGTGCCATCAGTGAGGGGACAGTCAGGGAGCAGTTCTTC. It encodes CAISEGTVREQFF.

The chain recombines TRBV14 with TRBJ1-2, with unresolved D. CDR3 length equals 15 residues. The germline gives CDR1 SGHDN, CDR2 FVKESK. V was shortened by 4 bases and J by 0 bases, with 12 bases between the two germline ends. CDR3 in DNA: TGTGCCAGCAGCCGGCGGGATGAAGCTAACTATGGCTACACCTTC. This codes for CASSRRDEANYGYTF.

The chain is built from TRBV6-5 and TRBJ2-7; tentative D call: TRBD1 (6 bases). Trimming took off 5 bases at V and 2 bases at J, with 16 bases between the two ends. This CDR3 is 15 amino acids long. CDR1 MNHEY and CDR2 SVGAGI come from the germline V gene. CDR3 amino acids: CASSKSGHLTYEQYF. CDR3 nucleotide sequence: TGTGCCAGCAGTAAATCGGGACACCTTACCTACGAGCAGTACTTC.

V gene TRBV18 combines with J gene TRBJ1-1; D not resolved. The germline V and J ends were trimmed by 3 bases and 7 bases, with 9 bases remaining between them. CDR3 length: 12 amino acids. Germline V CDR1 and CDR2: KGHSH, LQKENI. CDR3 in DNA: TGTGCCAGCTCACCCAGAAACGTTGAAGCTTTCTTT. Residues: CASSPRNVEAFF.

This chain connects TRBV9 to TRBJ1-6; weak D call: TRBD1 (6 bases). The germline gives CDR1 SGDLS, CDR2 YYNGEE. CDR3 size: 16 residues. The V gene lost 3 bases and the J gene lost 0 bases, with 10 bases spanning the gap. This chain's CDR3 is CASSARGSSYNSPLHF. CDR3 nucleotide sequence: TGTGCCAGCAGCGCGAGGGGGAGCTCCTATAATTCACCCCTCCACTTT.

This chain links TRBV27 with TRBJ2-1, with TRBD2 identical over 7 bases. The V gene end was trimmed by 3 bases and the J gene end by 6 bases; junction bases not matched to a gene: 8. This CDR3 has 15 amino acids. Germline V gives CDR1 MNHEY, CDR2 SMNVEV (reference sequence). This CDR3 is CASSFAGTNINEQFF. In DNA, the CDR3 is TGTGCCAGCAGTTTCGCCGGGACTAACATCAATGAGCAGTTCTTC.

V gene TRBV28 combines with J gene TRBJ2-7, with TRBD2 as a possible D gene (6 bases). Trimming removed 8 bases from V and 2 bases from J, with 13 bases in between. CDR1 and CDR2 (germline): MDHEN, SYDVKM. The CDR3 has 13 residues. Here the CDR3 reads CASGGTPTYEQYF. The CDR3 region has the DNA TGTGCCAGCGGGGGGACTCCCACCTACGAGCAGTACTTC. Filled out from reference TRBV28 and TRBJ2-7, the complete variable domain reads DVKVTQSSRYLVKRTGEKVFLECVQDMDHENMFWYRQDPGLGLRLIYFSYDVKMKEKGDIPEGYSVSREKKERFSLILESASTNQTSMYLCASGGTPTYEQYFGPGTRLTVT.

The V gene is TRBV18, the J gene TRBJ2-3; 8 bases are shared with TRBD2. CDR1 and CDR2 from the germline V gene are KGHSH and LQKENI. The CDR3 is made up of 17 amino acids. The J segment lost 5 bases and the V segment lost 3 bases, leaving 13 bases of the junction unmatched. The CDR3 spells CASSPRPNRGGVDTQYF. CDR3 DNA: TGTGCCAGCTCACCGCGCCCCAACCGGGGGGGTGTAGATACGCAGTATTTT.

V and J are TRBV6-5 and TRBJ1-1; maybe TRBD1 (6 bases). Germline CDR1 MNHEY, CDR2 SVGAGI. The CDR3 is made up of 16 amino acids. Trimming cost V 2 bases and J 6 bases, with 19 bases left between them. This CDR3 reads CASSYGSGRGWAEAFF. The DNA of the CDR3 is TGTGCCAGCAGTTACGGATCGGGCAGGGGTTGGGCTGAAGCTTTCTTT.

The V gene is TRBV7-6, the J gene TRBJ2-7; TRBD2 might be the D (5 bases). This CDR3 spans 13 amino acids. The V end lost 3 bases, the J end lost 4 bases, and 10 bases lay between the germline ends. CDR1 is SGHVS and CDR2 is FNYEAQ in the germline V gene. The CDR3 DNA reads TGTGCCAGCAGCTTCGAGGGAGCGTACGAGCAGTACTTC. Amino acids: CASSFEGAYEQYF. Filled out from reference TRBV7-6 and TRBJ2-7, the complete variable domain reads GAGVSQSPRYKVTKRGQDVALRCDPISGHVSLYWYRQALGQGPEFLTYFNYEAQQDKSGLPNDRFSAERPEGSISTLTIQRTEQRDSAMYRCASSFEGAYEQYFGPGTRLTVT.

This chain connects TRBV7-9 to TRBJ2-5; D uncertain. The DNA end is more similar to TRBJ2-7, so the J call may be wrong. The CDR3 extends over 12 amino acids. In germline, CDR1 is SEHNR, CDR2 FQNEAQ (reference sequence). The CDR3 nucleotides read TGTGCCAGCAGCTTACCTCCTCTCGAGCAGTACTTC. This codes for CASSLPPLEQYF.

This clone was seen a few times. The gene calls are TRBV6-5 and TRBJ1-5; the match to TRBD1 covers 10 bases. Unmatched junction bases numbered 2, after V lost 2 bases and J lost 7 bases. Per the germline V gene, CDR1 is MNHEY and CDR2 is SVGAGI. This CDR3 has 14 amino acids. CDR3 DNA sequence: TGTGCCAGCAGTTACGAGACAGGGGGCCAGCCCCAGCATTTT. Translating gives CASSYETGGQPQHF.